The 5 T cell receptor beta chains presented below share a single source sample, sequenced in a study of blood T cell repertoires in COVID-19. TCRdb's copy holds only in-frame clones and misses some; the assay was immunoSEQ multiplex PCR. The sample contains some 44,000 clones, roughly 90% of which appear only once. Sequencing input: peripheral blood. The origin of the receptors is a man in his sixties with active COVID-19.

This sequence joins TRBV7-6 and TRBJ2-5; possibly TRBD1 for D (5 bases). In germline, CDR1 is SGHVS, CDR2 FNYEAQ. V lost 5 bases and J lost 0, with 13 bases in between. The CDR3 runs 15 residues. This chain's CDR3 is CASSPRVGDQETQYF. DNA for the CDR3: TGTGCCAGCAGCCCGCGAGTAGGGGACCAAGAGACCCAGTACTTC.

V gene TRBV5-4 combines with J gene TRBJ2-2, with D perhaps TRBD1 (6 bases). V lost 7 bases, J lost 0 bases, and 13 bases lay in between. The CDR3 has 15 amino acids. CDR1 SGHNT and CDR2 YYREEE come from the germline V gene (reference sequence). CDR3 sequence reads: CASSRDTANTGELFF. The CDR3 DNA follows: TGTGCCAGCTCACGGGACACCGCGAACACCGGGGAGCTGTTTTTT.

V usage is TRBV18 and J usage is TRBJ2-7; 9 bases fit TRBD1. V lost 5 bases, J lost 4 bases, and 9 bases stayed unmatched. The CDR3 consists of 15 residues. The V gene's germline CDR1 is KGHSH and CDR2 LQKENI. The DNA for the CDR3 is TGTGCCAGCTCATCTTCGGGGGACAGGGAGTACGAGCAGTACTTC. The encoded protein is CASSSSGDREYEQYF.

The chain uses TRBV5-6 and TRBJ1-2; 9 bases are shared with TRBD1. The junction had 10 bases not matched to a gene; V was cut back by 0 bases and J by 4 bases. The CDR3 runs to 17 residues. Germline V gene data show CDR1 as SGHDT and CDR2 as YYEEEE. CDR3 DNA: TGTGCCAGCAGCTTGGCAGGACAGGGGCTCGTCGGCTATGGCTACACCTTC. Translation gives CASSLAGQGLVGYGYTF. The variable domain in full, with the rest retrieved from reference TRBV5-6 and TRBJ1-2, is DAGVTQSPTHLIKTRGQQVTLRCSPKSGHDTVSWYQQALGQGPQFIFQYYEEEERQRGNFPDRFSGHQFPNYSSELNVNALLLGDSALYLCASSLAGQGLVGYGYTFGSGTRLTVV.

This sequence joins TRBV6-2 or TRBV6-3 and TRBJ2-1; 9 bases match TRBD1. The ends lost 2 bases at V and 5 bases at J; junction bases unmatched: 1. Germline-derived CDR1 and CDR2 are MNHEY and SVGEGT. CDR3 length equals 14 residues. CDR3 in DNA: TGTGCCAGCAGTTACGGACAGGGGCACAATGAGCAGTTCTTC. It is translated as CASSYGQGHNEQFF.